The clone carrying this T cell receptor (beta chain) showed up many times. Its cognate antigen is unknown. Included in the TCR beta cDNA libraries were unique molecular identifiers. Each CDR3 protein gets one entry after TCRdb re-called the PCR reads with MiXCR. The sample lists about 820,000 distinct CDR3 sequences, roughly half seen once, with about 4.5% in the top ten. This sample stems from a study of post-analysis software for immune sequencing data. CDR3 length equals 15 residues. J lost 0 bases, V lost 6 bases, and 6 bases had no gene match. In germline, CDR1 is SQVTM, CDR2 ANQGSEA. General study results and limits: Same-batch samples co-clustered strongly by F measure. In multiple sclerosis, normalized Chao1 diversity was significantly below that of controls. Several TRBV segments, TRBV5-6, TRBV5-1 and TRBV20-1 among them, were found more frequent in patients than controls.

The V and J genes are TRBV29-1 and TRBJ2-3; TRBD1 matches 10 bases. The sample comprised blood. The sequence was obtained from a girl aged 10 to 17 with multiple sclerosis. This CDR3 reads CSVAGTGASTDTQYF. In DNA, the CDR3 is TGCAGCGTCGCCGGGACAGGGGCTAGCACAGATACGCAGTATTTT.